The TCR beta chain described here comes from a study of a mutant IDH1 vaccine in newly diagnosed glioma. Study findings and constraints: Seemingly, pseudoprogression had no relation to changes in the top peripheral T cell clonotypes.

Time point denoted: week 35, safety follow-up. Every vaccine dose comprised 300 ug of mutant IDH1 20-mer peptide plus topical imiquimod. Data came from immunoSEQ multiplex PCR; TCRdb stores just in-frame clones and leaves some out. The sample has about 69,000 clones; approximately 86% are singletons. About this clone itself: Antigen specificity is unknown.

The germline V gene encodes CDR1 MGHRA and CDR2 YSYEKL. The CDR3 consists of 16 residues. V lost 0 bases and J 3 bases, leaving 13 bases between the germline ends. The chain has TRBV4-1 and TRBJ2-3; D possibly corresponds to TRBD2 (7 bases). Sequenced here: PBMCs, sampled from a glioma patient whose treatment included an IDH1 peptide vaccine. This clonotype was sampled from a man aged 25 to 40 with glioma. The DNA of the CDR3 is TGCGCCAGCAGCCAAGAAATGAGGGGGGGTACAGATACGCAGTATTTT. Translation gives CASSQEMRGGTDTQYF.